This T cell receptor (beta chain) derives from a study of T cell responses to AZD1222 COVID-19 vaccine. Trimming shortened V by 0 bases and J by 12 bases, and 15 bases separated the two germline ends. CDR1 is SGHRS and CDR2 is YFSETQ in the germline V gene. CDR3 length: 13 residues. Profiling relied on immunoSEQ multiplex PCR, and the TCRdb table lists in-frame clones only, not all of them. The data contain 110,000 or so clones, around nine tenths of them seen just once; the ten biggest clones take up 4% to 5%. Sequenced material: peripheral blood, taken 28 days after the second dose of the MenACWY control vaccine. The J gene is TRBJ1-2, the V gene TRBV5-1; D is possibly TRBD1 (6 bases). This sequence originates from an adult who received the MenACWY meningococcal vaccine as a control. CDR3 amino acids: CASSLGDMGADTF. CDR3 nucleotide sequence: TGCGCCAGCAGCTTGGGGGACATGGGGGCCGACACCTTC.